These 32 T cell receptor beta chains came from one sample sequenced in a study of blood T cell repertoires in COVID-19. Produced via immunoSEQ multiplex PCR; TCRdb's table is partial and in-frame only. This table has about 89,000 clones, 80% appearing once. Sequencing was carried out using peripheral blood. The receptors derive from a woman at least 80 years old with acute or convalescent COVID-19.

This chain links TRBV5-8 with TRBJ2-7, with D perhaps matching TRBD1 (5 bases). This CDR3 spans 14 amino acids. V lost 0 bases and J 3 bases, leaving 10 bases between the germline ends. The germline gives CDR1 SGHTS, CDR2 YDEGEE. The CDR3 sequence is CASSLGGHDYEQYF. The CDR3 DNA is TGTGCCAGCAGCTTGGGCGGACATGACTACGAGCAGTACTTC.

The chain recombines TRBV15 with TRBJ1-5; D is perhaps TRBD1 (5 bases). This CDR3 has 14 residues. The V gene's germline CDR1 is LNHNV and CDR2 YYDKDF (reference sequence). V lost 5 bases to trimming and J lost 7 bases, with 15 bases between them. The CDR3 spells CATSLQAGNQPQHF. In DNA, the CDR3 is TGTGCCACCAGCCTACAGGCAGGGAACCAGCCCCAGCATTTT.

CDR3 sequence: CASSSALVGTDTQYF. The CDR3 DNA reads as TGTGCCAGCAGCTCGGCACTAGTCGGCACAGATACGCAGTATTTT. The chain couples TRBV5-5 to TRBJ2-3, with a possible D match to TRBD2 (5 bases). The CDR3 totals 15 residues. Trimming shortened V by 3 bases and J by 1 base, and 12 bases separated the two germline ends. In germline, CDR1 is SGHKS, CDR2 YYEKEE (reference sequence).

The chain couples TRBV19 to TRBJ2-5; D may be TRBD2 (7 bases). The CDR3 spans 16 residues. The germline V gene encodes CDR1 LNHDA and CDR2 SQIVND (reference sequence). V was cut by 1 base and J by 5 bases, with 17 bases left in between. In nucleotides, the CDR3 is TGTGCCAGTAGTATAGCCGCTGGGGGGGGCAGGGAGACCCAGTACTTC. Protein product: CASSIAAGGGRETQYF.

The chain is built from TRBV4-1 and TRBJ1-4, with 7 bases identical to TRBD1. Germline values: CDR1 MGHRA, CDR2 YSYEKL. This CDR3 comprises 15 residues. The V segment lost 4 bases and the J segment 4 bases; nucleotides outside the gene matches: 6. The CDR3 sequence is CASSRGDRDNEKLFF. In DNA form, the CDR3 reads TGCGCCAGCAGCCGTGGAGACAGGGATAATGAAAAACTGTTTTTT.

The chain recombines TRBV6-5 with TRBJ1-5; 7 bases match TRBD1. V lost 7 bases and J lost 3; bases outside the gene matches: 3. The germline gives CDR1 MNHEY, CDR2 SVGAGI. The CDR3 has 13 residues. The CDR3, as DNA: TGTGCCAGCATTGGGACAGCCAATCAGCCCCAGCATTTT. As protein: CASIGTANQPQHF.

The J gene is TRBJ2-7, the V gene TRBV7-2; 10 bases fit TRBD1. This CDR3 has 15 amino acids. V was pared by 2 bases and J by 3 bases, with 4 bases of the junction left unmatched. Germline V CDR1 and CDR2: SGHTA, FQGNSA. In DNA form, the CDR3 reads TGTGCCAGCAGCTTATTGCGGGACAGGGGCTACGAGCAGTACTTC. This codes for CASSLLRDRGYEQYF.

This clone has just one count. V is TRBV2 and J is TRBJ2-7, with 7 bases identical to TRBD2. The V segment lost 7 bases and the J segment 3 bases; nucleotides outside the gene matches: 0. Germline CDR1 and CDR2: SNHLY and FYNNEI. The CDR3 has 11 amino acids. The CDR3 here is CASTSGYEQYF. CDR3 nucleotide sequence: TGTGCCAGCACTAGCGGCTACGAGCAGTACTTC.

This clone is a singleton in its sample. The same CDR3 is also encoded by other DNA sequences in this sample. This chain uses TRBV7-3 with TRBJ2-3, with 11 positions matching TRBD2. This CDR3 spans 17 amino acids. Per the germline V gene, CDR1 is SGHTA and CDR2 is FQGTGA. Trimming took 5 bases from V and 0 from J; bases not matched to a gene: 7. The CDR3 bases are TGTGCCAGCAGCCTGGGTCTAGCGGGGGGTAGCACAGATACGCAGTATTTT. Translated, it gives CASSLGLAGGSTDTQYF.

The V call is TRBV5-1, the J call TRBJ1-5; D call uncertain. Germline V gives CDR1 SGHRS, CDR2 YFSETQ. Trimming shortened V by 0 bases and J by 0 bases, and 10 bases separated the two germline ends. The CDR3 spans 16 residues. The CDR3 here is CASSLGGSYSNQPQHF. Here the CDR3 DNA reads TGCGCCAGCAGCTTGGGTGGCAGTTATAGCAATCAGCCCCAGCATTTT. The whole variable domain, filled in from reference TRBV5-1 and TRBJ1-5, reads KAGVTQTPRYLIKTRGQQVTLSCSPISGHRSVSWYQQTPGQGLQFLFEYFSETQRNKGNFPGRFSGRQFSNSRSEMNVSTLELGDSALYLCASSLGGSYSNQPQHFGDGTRLSIL.

CDR3 nucleotide sequence: TGTGCCAGCAGCTTAACAGCCCAAGAGACCCAGTACTTC. This translates into CASSLTAQETQYF. V gene TRBV7-7 combines with J gene TRBJ2-5; no clear D. Germline lookup yields CDR1 SSHAT and CDR2 FNYEAQ (reference sequence). With 2 bases removed from V and 1 base from J, the gap between germline ends came to 5 bases. The CDR3 totals 13 residues.

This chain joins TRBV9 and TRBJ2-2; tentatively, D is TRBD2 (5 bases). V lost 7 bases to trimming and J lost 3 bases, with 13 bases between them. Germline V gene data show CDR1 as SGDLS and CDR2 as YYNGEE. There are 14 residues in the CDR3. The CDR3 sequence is CASGKDSHTGELFF. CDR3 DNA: TGTGCCAGCGGAAAGGACTCACACACCGGGGAGCTGTTTTTT.

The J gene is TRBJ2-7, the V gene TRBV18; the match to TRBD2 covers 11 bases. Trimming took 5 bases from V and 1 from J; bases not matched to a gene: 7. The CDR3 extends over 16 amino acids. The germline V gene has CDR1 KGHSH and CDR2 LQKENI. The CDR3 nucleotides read TGTGCCAGCTCATTGTACGGGACTAGCGGTTCCTACGAGCAGTACTTC. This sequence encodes CASSLYGTSGSYEQYF. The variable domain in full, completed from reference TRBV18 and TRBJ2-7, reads NAGVMQNPRHLVRRRGQEARLRCSPMKGHSHVYWYRQLPEEGLKFMVYLQKENIIDESGMPKERFSAEFPKEGPSILRIQQVVRGDSAAYFCASSLYGTSGSYEQYFGPGTRLTVT.

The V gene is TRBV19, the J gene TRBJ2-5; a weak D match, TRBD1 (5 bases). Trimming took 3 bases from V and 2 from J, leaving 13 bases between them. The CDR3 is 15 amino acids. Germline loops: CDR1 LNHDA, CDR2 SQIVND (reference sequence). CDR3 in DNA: TGTGCCAGTAGTATGGGGCGGACCAAACAAGAGACCCAGTACTTC. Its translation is CASSMGRTKQETQYF.

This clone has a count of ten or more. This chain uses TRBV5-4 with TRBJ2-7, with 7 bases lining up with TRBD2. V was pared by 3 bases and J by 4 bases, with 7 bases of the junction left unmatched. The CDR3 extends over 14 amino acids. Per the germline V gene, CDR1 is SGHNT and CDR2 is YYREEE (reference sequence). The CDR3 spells CASSSAGVGYEQYF. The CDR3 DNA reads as TGTGCCAGCAGCTCTGCGGGGGTCGGATACGAGCAGTACTTC.

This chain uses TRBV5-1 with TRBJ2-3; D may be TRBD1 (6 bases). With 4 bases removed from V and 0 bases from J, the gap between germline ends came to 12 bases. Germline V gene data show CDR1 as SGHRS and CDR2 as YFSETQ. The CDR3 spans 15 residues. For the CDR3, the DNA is TGCGCCAGCAGCCCGGGACATACTAGCACAGATACGCAGTATTTT. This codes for CASSPGHTSTDTQYF.

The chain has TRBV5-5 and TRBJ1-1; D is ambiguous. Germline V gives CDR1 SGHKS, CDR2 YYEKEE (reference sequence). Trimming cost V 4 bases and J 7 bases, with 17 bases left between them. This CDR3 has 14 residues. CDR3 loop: CASSLQLSSGEAFF. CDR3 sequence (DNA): TGTGCCAGCAGCCTCCAGCTTTCGTCAGGTGAAGCTTTCTTT. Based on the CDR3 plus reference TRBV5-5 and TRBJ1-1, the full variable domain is DAGVTQSPTHLIKTRGQQVTLRCSPISGHKSVSWYQQVLGQGPQFIFQYYEKEERGRGNFPDRFSARQFPNYSSELNVNALLLGDSALYLCASSLQLSSGEAFFGQGTRLTVV.

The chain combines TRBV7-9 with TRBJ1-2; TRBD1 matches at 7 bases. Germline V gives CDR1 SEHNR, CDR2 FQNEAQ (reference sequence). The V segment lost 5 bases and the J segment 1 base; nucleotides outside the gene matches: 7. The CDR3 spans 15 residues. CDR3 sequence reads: CASSPGGSFNYGYTF. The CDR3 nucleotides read TGTGCCAGCAGCCCAGGGGGATCTTTTAACTATGGCTACACCTTC.

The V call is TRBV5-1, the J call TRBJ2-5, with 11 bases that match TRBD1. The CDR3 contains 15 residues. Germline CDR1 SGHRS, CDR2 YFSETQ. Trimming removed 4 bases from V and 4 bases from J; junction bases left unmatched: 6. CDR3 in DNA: TGCGCCAGCAGCCCGATAGGGACAGGGGGAGAGACCCAGTACTTC. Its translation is CASSPIGTGGETQYF.

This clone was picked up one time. This chain's CDR3 is CASSGGSVINEQFF. The CDR3 bases are TGTGCCAGCAGCGGCGGGAGCGTGATAAATGAGCAGTTCTTC. The chain recombines TRBV2 with TRBJ2-1, with 7 bases matching TRBD2. Unmatched junction bases numbered 9, after V lost 6 bases and J lost 7 bases. The CDR3 consists of 14 residues. Germline CDR1 reads SNHLY; CDR2 reads FYNNEI.

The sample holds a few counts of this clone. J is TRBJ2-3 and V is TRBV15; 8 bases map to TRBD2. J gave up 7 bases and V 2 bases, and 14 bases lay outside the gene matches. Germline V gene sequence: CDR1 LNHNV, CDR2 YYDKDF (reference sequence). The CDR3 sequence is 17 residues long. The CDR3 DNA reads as TGTGCCACCAGCAGAACACATAGCGGGACCGCAGTGAATACGCAGTATTTT. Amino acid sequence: CATSRTHSGTAVNTQYF.

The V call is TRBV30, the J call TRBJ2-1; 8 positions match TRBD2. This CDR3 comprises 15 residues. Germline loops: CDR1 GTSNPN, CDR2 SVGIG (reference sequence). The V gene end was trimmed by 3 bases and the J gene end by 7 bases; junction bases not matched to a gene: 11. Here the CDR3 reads CAWREFGRASNEQFF. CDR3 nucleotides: TGTGCCTGGAGGGAGTTCGGGAGGGCCTCAAATGAGCAGTTCTTC.

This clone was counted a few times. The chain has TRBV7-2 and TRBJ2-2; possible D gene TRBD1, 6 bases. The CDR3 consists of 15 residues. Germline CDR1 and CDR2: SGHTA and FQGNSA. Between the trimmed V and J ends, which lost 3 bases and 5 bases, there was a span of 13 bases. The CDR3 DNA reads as TGTGCCAGCAGCTTGGGTTCAGGGGAAACCGGGGAGCTGTTTTTT. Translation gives CASSLGSGETGELFF.

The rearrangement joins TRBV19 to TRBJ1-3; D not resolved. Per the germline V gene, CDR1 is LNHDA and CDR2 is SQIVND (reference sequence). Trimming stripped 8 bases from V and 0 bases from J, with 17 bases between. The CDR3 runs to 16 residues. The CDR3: CASSKWAQSSGNTIYF. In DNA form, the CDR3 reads TGTGCCAGTTCGAAATGGGCCCAGAGCTCTGGAAACACCATATATTTT.

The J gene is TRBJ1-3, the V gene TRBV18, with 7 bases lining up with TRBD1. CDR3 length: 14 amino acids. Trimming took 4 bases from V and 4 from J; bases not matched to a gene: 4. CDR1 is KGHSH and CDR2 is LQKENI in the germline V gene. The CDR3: CASSHGTVGNTIYF. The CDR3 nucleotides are TGTGCCAGCTCACACGGGACAGTGGGAAACACCATATATTTT.

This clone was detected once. The CDR3: CASSSAGTGSGEKLFF. In DNA, the CDR3 is TGCGCCAGCAGCTCCGCCGGGACAGGGTCAGGTGAAAAACTGTTTTTT. The rearrangement joins TRBV5-1 to TRBJ1-4, with 9 bases lining up with TRBD1. Germline V lookup: CDR1 SGHRS, CDR2 YFSETQ. Trimming cost V 3 bases and J 7 bases; bases outside gene matches: 10. CDR3 size: 16 residues. The full variable domain, completed using reference TRBV5-1 and TRBJ1-4, is KAGVTQTPRYLIKTRGQQVTLSCSPISGHRSVSWYQQTPGQGLQFLFEYFSETQRNKGNFPGRFSGRQFSNSRSEMNVSTLELGDSALYLCASSSAGTGSGEKLFFGSGTQLSVL.

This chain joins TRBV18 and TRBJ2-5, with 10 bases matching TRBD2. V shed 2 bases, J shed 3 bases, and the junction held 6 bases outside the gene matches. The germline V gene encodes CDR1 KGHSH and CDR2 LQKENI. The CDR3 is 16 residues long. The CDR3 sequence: CASSPSIAGGKETQYF. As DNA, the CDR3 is TGTGCCAGCTCACCATCAATAGCGGGGGGAAAAGAGACCCAGTACTTC.

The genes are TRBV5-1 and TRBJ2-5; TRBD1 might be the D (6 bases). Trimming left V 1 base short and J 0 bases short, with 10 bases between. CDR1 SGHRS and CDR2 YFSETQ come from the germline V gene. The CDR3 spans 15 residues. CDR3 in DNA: TGCGCCAGCAGCTTGACTCGACAGGACCAAGAGACCCAGTACTTC. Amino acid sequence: CASSLTRQDQETQYF.

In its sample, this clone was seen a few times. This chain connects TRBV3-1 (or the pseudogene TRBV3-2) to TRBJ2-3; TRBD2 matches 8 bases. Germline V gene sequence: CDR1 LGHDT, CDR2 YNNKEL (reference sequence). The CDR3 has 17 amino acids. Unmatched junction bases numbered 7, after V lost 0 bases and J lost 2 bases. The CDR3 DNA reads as TGTGCCAGCAGCCAAGAGTCGTCTAGCGGGTTCACAGATACGCAGTATTTT. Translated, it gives CASSQESSSGFTDTQYF.

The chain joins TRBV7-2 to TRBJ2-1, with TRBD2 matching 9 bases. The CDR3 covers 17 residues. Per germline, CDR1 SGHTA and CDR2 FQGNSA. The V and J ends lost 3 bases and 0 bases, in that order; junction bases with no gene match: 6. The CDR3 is CASSFTGTSLSYNEQFF. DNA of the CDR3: TGTGCCAGCAGCTTTACCGGGACTAGCCTCTCCTACAATGAGCAGTTCTTC. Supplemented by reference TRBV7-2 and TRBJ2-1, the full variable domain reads GAGVSQSPSNKVTEKGKDVELRCDPISGHTALYWYRQSLGQGLEFLIYFQGNSAPDKSGLPSDRFSAERTGGSVSTLTIQRTQQEDSAVYLCASSFTGTSLSYNEQFFGPGTRLTVL.

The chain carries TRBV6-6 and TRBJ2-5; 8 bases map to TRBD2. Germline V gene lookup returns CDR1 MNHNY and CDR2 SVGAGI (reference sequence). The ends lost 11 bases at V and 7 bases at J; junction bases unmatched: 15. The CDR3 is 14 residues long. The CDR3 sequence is CAAGLSGTLGTQYF. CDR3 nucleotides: TGTGCCGCTGGCCTTAGCGGGACCCTAGGGACCCAGTACTTC.

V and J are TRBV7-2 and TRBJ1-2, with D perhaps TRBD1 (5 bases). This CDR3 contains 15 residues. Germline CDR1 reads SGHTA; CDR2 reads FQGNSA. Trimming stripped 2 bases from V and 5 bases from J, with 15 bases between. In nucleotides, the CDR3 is TGTGCCAGCAGCTTAACCAGGGTGAGGCGGTATGGCTACACCTTC. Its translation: CASSLTRVRRYGYTF.